These 29 T cell receptor beta chains were all obtained from the same sample, sequenced in a study of T cell repertoires in cytomegalovirus infection. TCRdb re-called the reads through MiXCR, storing one row per CDR3 protein. Here the sample spans roughly 630,000 distinct CDR3 sequences, 20% to 30% being singletons. Material for sequencing was CD8+ T cells from PBMCs. The receptor source for this set is a human donor in good health (CMV status not recorded). Some clones in this sample may be carry-over from other donors' samples.

This clonotype was observed a few times. The chain joins TRBV12-3 or TRBV12-4 to TRBJ2-3; D might be TRBD1 or TRBD2, each matching 5 bases. CDR3 length: 15 residues. With 3 bases removed from V and 2 bases from J, the gap between germline ends came to 12 bases. CDR3 region: CASSLVWGNTDTQYF. CDR3 DNA: TGTGCCAGCAGTTTGGTTTGGGGGAACACAGATACGCAGTATTTT.

V is TRBV7-9 and J is TRBJ2-3; the D gene is possibly TRBD1 (6 bases). The CDR3 is made up of 16 amino acids. Per the germline V gene, CDR1 is SEHNR and CDR2 is FQNEAQ (reference sequence). Trimming shortened V by 5 bases and J by 0 bases, and 15 bases separated the two germline ends. The CDR3 is CASSHRDTSSTDTQYF. The CDR3 DNA reads as TGTGCCAGCAGCCACCGGGACACCTCGAGCACAGATACGCAGTATTTT.

Note on this clonotype: A much larger clonotype is one base distant, so this may be a read error. This CDR3 fails to terminate in the conserved phenylalanine or tryptophan, so it likely reflects a read error. V and J are TRBV7-6 and TRBJ2-3; unclear D gene. Germline assignment: CDR1 SGHVS and CDR2 FNYEAQ. The V gene lost 1 base and the J gene lost 5 bases, with 4 bases spanning the gap. This CDR3 spans 12 amino acids. The CDR3 is CASSLDVDTQYS. DNA for the CDR3: TGTGCCAGCAGCTTAGACGTAGATACGCAGTATTCT.

The chain carries TRBV12-3 or TRBV12-4 and TRBJ1-1; D gene uncertain. The ends were cut back, 3 bases at V and 0 bases at J, with 8 bases in the middle. The CDR3 runs 14 residues. CDR3 residues: CASSFGPLNTEAFF. The CDR3 DNA follows: TGTGCCAGCAGTTTCGGCCCCTTGAACACTGAAGCTTTCTTT.

V usage is TRBV6-6 and J usage is TRBJ2-1; tentatively, D is TRBD1 or TRBD2 (6 bases each). Germline CDR1 MNHNY, CDR2 SVGAGI (reference sequence). Between the trimmed V and J ends, which lost 0 bases and 9 bases, there was a span of 9 bases. The length of the CDR3 is 13 residues. The CDR3 region has the DNA TGTGCCAGCAGTTACTCGCCGGGGGCTGAGCAGTTCTTC. Translating it yields CASSYSPGAEQFF.

Turning to this clonotype: This sequence may be a read error, since a much larger clone differs from it by one base. The chain recombines TRBV28 with TRBJ2-3, with TRBD2 matching over 8 bases. The CDR3 runs 16 residues. Germline loops: CDR1 MDHEN, CDR2 SYDVKM. The CDR3 DNA sequence: TGTGCCAACAGTTTATGGGCCGGGGGGGCTACAGATACGCAGTATTTT. Translating it yields CANSLWAGGATDTQYF.

This clonotype occurred many times. The chain joins TRBV28 to TRBJ1-4, with 9 bases lining up with TRBD1. V shed 6 bases and J 3 bases; nucleotides not matched to a gene: 5. Germline CDR1 MDHEN, CDR2 SYDVKM. The CDR3 covers 15 residues. The CDR3 nucleotides read TGTGCCAGCAGGGAATGGACAGGGGCTAATGAAAAACTGTTTTTT. This translates into CASREWTGANEKLFF.

This clonotype appeared a few times. The rearrangement links TRBV4-1 to TRBJ2-7, with TRBD1 identical over 9 bases. Germline V gives CDR1 MGHRA, CDR2 YSYEKL. J gave up 3 bases and V 0 bases, and 3 bases lay outside the gene matches. There are 15 residues in the CDR3. CDR3 nucleotides: TGCGCCAGCAGCCAAGATCGGGGACAGGGCTACGAGCAGTACTTC. This gives the protein CASSQDRGQGYEQYF.

This clonotype was seen a few times. The chain employs TRBV5-4 and TRBJ2-1; 9 bases align to TRBD2. Germline V gives CDR1 SGHNT, CDR2 YYREEE (reference sequence). V was clipped by 0 bases and J by 8 bases; unmatched bases: 6. This CDR3 is 15 amino acids long. The DNA of the CDR3 is TGTGCCAGCAGCTTGGAGGTGCGGGGGGGCGATGAGCAGTTCTTC. Encoded protein: CASSLEVRGGDEQFF. Variable domain in full (rest from reference TRBV5-4 and TRBJ2-1): ETGVTQSPTHLIKTRGQQVTLRCSSQSGHNTVSWYQQALGQGPQFIFQYYREEENGRGNFPPRFSGLQFPNYSSELNVNALELDDSALYLCASSLEVRGGDEQFFGPGTRLTVL.

Comments on this clonotype: A much bigger clone sits one base away, suggesting this may be a read error. This sequence joins TRBV7-4 and TRBJ2-6; D is unresolved. CDR1 SGHVT and CDR2 SQSDAQ come from the germline V gene. V was cut by 1 base and J by 0 bases, with 13 bases left in between. The CDR3 is made up of 18 amino acids. CDR3 DNA: TGTGCCAGCAGCTTAGATGAGACGGGCATCTCTGGGGCCAACGTCCTGACTTTC. It translates to CASSLDETGISGANVLTF.

This clonotype showed up many times. The chain combines TRBV7-2 with TRBJ2-7, with 7 bases identical to TRBD1. The CDR3 consists of 12 residues. The germline V gene encodes CDR1 SGHTA and CDR2 FQGNSA. The CDR3 DNA follows: TGTGCGTCAGGGGACAGCTCCTACGAGCAGTACTTC. Its translation is CASGDSSYEQYF. The whole variable domain, filled in from reference TRBV7-2 and TRBJ2-7, reads GAGVSQSPSNKVTEKGKDVELRCDPISGHTALYWYRQSLGQGLEFLIYFQGNSAPDKSGLPSDRFSAERTGGSVSTLTIQRTQQEDSAVYLCASGDSSYEQYFGPGTRLTVT.

The gene calls are TRBV20-1 and TRBJ2-7, with 7 positions matching TRBD1. Germline CDR1 reads DFQATT; CDR2 reads SNEGSKA (reference sequence). The ends lost 5 bases at V and 4 bases at J; junction bases unmatched: 8. This CDR3 contains 13 residues. CDR3 DNA sequence: TGCAGTGCTTGGGACAGCCGACAATACGAGCAGTACTTC. Its translation: CSAWDSRQYEQYF.

This clonotype was detected many times. The CDR3 spells CASSGEINTEAFF. The DNA for the CDR3 is TGTGCCAGCAGCGGCGAGATAAACACTGAAGCTTTCTTT. V and J are TRBV7-9 and TRBJ1-1; D call uncertain. Germline V gene data show CDR1 as SEHNR and CDR2 as FQNEAQ (reference sequence). V was clipped by 5 bases and J by 2 bases, with 9 bases between them. This CDR3 spans 13 amino acids.

The chain uses TRBV6-1 and TRBJ2-5; no definite D call. Germline V gene lookup returns CDR1 MNHNS and CDR2 SASEGT. The CDR3 totals 14 residues. V dropped 6 bases and J dropped 2 bases, with 13 bases sitting between them. CDR3 DNA: TGTGCCAGCAGCTCCCTCGTGGGGCAAGAGACCCAGTACTTC. Translation gives CASSSLVGQETQYF.

To note about this clonotype: At one end the junction does not follow the germline gene, possibly because of a read error. The chain employs TRBV19 and TRBJ1-1; TRBD1 matches 9 bases. Germline V gives CDR1 LNHDA, CDR2 SQIVND (reference sequence). The CDR3 extends over 14 amino acids. CDR3 amino acids: CTSTDRGGFTEAFF. Written as DNA, the CDR3 is TGTACCAGTACGGACAGGGGTGGTTTCACTGAAGCTTTCTTT.

This clonotype appeared a few times. The chain employs TRBV24-1 and TRBJ2-7; 7 positions agree with TRBD2. The CDR3 sequence is 13 residues long. The germline CDR1 and CDR2 sequences are KGHDR and SFDVKD. V dropped 11 bases and J dropped 3; count of bases not matched to a gene: 9. This CDR3 reads CAIPTGGNYEQYF. The CDR3 DNA follows: TGTGCCATCCCCACGGGGGGTAACTACGAGCAGTACTTC.

The rearrangement joins TRBV18 to TRBJ2-1; D assignment may be TRBD1 or TRBD2 (5 bases each). The CDR3 length is 18 residues. Trimming left V 6 bases short and J 2 bases short, with 23 bases between. Germline V gene lookup returns CDR1 KGHSH and CDR2 LQKENI. CDR3 sequence: CASSFGGPAVEAYNEQFF. CDR3 nucleotides: TGTGCCAGCTCTTTTGGGGGACCCGCTGTCGAAGCCTACAATGAGCAGTTCTTC.

This clonotype was seen ten or more times. V is TRBV27 and J is TRBJ1-1; D gene uncertain. Germline lookup yields CDR1 MNHEY and CDR2 SMNVEV (reference sequence). CDR3 length: 15 residues. The V end was cut by 5 bases, the J end by 0 bases, with 13 bases between. The CDR3 reads CASSPTVQLNTEAFF. CDR3 DNA sequence: TGTGCCAGCAGTCCCACGGTTCAGCTGAACACTGAAGCTTTCTTT.

J is TRBJ2-7 and V is TRBV23-1, with D maybe TRBD1 (5 bases). TRBV23-1 is an ORF for which the function is uncertain. With 2 bases removed from V and 4 bases from J, the gap between germline ends came to 15 bases. This CDR3 is built from 15 residues. The CDR3 DNA sequence: TGCGCCAGCAGTCAAGGTGATGGGGCAAAATACGAGCAGTACGTC. Its translation: CASSQGDGAKYEQYV.

The CDR3 is CASSKDPELFF. The CDR3, as DNA: TGTGCCAGCAGCAAGGACCCGGAACTGTTTTTT. The chain links TRBV7-9 to TRBJ2-2; D is uncertain. Germline V gene lookup returns CDR1 SEHNR and CDR2 FQNEAQ (reference sequence). This CDR3 has 11 amino acids. Between the trimmed V and J ends, which lost 5 bases and 14 bases, there was a span of 12 bases. The full variable domain, completed using reference TRBV7-9 and TRBJ2-2, is DTGVSQNPRHKITKRGQNVTFRCDPISEHNRLYWYRQTLGQGPEFLTYFQNEAQLEKSRLLSDRFSAERPKGSFSTLEIQRTEQGDSAMYLCASSKDPELFFGEGSRLTVL.

This clonotype showed up many times. The rearrangement uses TRBV20-1 and TRBJ2-1, with 9 positions matching TRBD1. Germline V gives CDR1 DFQATT, CDR2 SNEGSKA (reference sequence). The trim removed 3 bases at V and 1 base at J, leaving 7 bases unmatched. The CDR3 spans 16 residues. The CDR3 DNA reads as TGCAGTGCTAGGGCCCCCGGGACAGGGTCCTACAATGAGCAGTTCTTC. Encoded protein: CSARAPGTGSYNEQFF.

The chain is built from TRBV28 and TRBJ1-5; D is perhaps TRBD1 (5 bases). V was pared by 5 bases and J by 0 bases, with 11 bases between. CDR1 MDHEN and CDR2 SYDVKM come from the germline V gene. The CDR3 contains 15 residues. The CDR3 nucleotides read TGTGCCAGCAGTCGACGGGGGATTAGCAATCAGCCCCAGCATTTT. It encodes CASSRRGISNQPQHF.

This clonotype was found a few times. The V call is TRBV6-2 or TRBV6-3, the J call TRBJ2-2, with 9 bases aligning to TRBD1. Losses at the gene ends were 8 bases for V and 1 base for J; bases not matched to a gene: 11. The germline gives CDR1 MNHEY, CDR2 SVGEGT. The CDR3 loop spans 17 amino acids. Here the CDR3 DNA reads TGTGCCAGCCGGGACAGGGACAGATTCCTGAACACCGGGGAGCTGTTTTTT. The encoded protein is CASRDRDRFLNTGELFF.

The table lists this clonotype with a few counts. CDR3 DNA: TGCAGTGCTAGAGTAAGGAGGTACGAGCAGTACGTC. Amino acid sequence: CSARVRRYEQYV. This chain connects TRBV20-1 to TRBJ2-7; maybe TRBD2 (5 bases). The CDR3 loop spans 12 amino acids. The germline V gene encodes CDR1 DFQATT and CDR2 SNEGSKA (reference sequence). Trimming removed 1 base from V and 4 bases from J, with 8 bases in between.

This clonotype was counted a few times. The chain links TRBV20-1 to TRBJ2-7, with 8 bases matching TRBD2. This CDR3 has 13 amino acids. V lost 3 bases to trimming and J lost 6 bases; unmatched junction nucleotides: 7. Germline V lookup: CDR1 DFQATT, CDR2 SNEGSKA (reference sequence). The CDR3 reads CSASGTSLREQYF. The CDR3 DNA reads as TGCAGTGCTAGCGGGACTAGTTTGCGCGAGCAGTACTTC.

The V gene is TRBV7-6, the J gene TRBJ2-3, with 9 bases fitting TRBD2. CDR3 size: 16 residues. CDR1 is SGHVS and CDR2 is FNYEAQ in the germline V gene. The J segment lost 5 bases and the V segment lost 2 bases, leaving 8 bases of the junction unmatched. Written as DNA, the CDR3 is TGTGCCAGCAGCTTATGGAGCGGGGGGCGTCTAGATACGCAGTATTTT. This sequence encodes CASSLWSGGRLDTQYF.

With regard to this clonotype: The CDR3 ends on some other residue instead of the conserved phenylalanine or tryptophan, so this is likely a read error. The chain couples TRBV20-1 to TRBJ2-1; 7 bases fit TRBD2. In germline, CDR1 is DFQATT, CDR2 SNEGSKA (reference sequence). V lost 3 bases, J lost 0 bases, and 14 bases stayed unmatched. The CDR3 has 18 amino acids. The CDR3 DNA sequence: TGCAGTGCTAGTCTCCGTTTGCGGGGGACGAGCTCCTACAATGAGCAGTTCTCC. Its protein product is CSASLRLRGTSSYNEQFS.

The gene calls are TRBV6-5 and TRBJ1-1, with D unclear. The CDR3 extends over 15 amino acids. CDR1 is MNHEY, CDR2 SVGAGI, per germline. With 2 bases removed from V and 2 bases from J, the gap between germline ends came to 12 bases. CDR3 loop: CASSYGAAANTEAFF. In DNA, the CDR3 is TGTGCCAGCAGTTACGGAGCTGCGGCAAACACTGAAGCTTTCTTT.

This clonotype was detected only a few times. Here the CDR3 DNA reads TGTGCCTATCAAGGATCCTCCTACAATGAGCAGTTCTTC. Protein product: CAYQGSSYNEQFF. The chain joins TRBV5-4 to TRBJ2-1; D remains unclear. Between the trimmed V and J ends, which lost 10 bases and 0 bases, there was a span of 11 bases. This CDR3 is built from 13 residues. Germline lookup yields CDR1 SGHNT and CDR2 YYREEE (reference sequence).